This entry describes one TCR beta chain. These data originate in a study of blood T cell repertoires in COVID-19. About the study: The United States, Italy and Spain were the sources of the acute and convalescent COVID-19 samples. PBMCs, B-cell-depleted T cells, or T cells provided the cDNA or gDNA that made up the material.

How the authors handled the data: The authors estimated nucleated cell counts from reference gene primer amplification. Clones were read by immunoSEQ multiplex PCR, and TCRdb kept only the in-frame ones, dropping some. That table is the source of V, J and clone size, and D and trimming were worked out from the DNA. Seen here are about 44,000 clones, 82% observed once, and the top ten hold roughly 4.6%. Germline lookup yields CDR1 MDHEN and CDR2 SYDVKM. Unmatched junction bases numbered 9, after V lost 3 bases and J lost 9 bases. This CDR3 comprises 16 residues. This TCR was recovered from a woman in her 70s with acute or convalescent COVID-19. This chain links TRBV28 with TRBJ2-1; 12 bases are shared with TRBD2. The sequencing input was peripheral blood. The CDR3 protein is CASSFPTSGRFSEQFF. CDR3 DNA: TGTGCCAGCAGTTTCCCGACTAGCGGGAGATTTAGTGAGCAGTTCTTC. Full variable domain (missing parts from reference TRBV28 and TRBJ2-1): DVKVTQSSRYLVKRTGEKVFLECVQDMDHENMFWYRQDPGLGLRLIYFSYDVKMKEKGDIPEGYSVSREKKERFSLILESASTNQTSMYLCASSFPTSGRFSEQFFGPGTRLTVL.